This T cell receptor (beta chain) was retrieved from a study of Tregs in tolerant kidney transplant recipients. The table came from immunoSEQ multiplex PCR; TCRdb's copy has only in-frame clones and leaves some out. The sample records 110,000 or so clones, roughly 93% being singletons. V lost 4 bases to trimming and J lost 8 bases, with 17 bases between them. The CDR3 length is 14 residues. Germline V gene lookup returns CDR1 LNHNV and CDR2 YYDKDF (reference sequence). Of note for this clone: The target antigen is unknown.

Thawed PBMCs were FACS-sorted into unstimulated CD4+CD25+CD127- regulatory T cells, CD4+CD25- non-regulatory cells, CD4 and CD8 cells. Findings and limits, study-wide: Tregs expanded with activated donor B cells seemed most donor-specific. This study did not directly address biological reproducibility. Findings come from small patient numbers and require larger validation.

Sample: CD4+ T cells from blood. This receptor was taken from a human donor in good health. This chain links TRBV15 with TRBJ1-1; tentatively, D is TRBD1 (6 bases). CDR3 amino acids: CATSKVNSGTEAFF. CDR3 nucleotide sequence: TGTGCCACCAGCAAGGTTAACTCCGGGACAGAAGCTTTCTTT.